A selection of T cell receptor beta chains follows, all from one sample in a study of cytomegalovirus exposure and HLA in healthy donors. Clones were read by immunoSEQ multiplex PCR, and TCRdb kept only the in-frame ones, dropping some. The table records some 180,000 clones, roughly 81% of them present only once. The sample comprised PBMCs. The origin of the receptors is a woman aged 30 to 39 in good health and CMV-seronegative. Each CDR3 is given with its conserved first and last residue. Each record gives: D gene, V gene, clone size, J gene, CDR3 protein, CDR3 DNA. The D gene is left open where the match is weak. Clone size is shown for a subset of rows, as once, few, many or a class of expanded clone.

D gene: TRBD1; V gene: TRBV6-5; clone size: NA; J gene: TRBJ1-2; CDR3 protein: CASSRGLYGYTF; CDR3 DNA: TGTGCCAGCAGTAGGGGGCTCTATGGCTACACCTTC
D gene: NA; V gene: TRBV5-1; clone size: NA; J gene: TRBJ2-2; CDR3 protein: CASRSIASNTGELFF; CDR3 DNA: TGCGCCAGCAGGAGTATAGCGTCGAACACCGGGGAGCTGTTTTTT
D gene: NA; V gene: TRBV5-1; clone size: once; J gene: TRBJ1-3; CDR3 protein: CASRDNSGNTIYF; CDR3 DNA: TGCGCCAGCCGGGACAACTCTGGAAACACCATATATTTT
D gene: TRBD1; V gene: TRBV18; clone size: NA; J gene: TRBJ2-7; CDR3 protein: CASSPGTDYEQYF; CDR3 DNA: TGTGCCAGCTCCCCCGGGACAGACTACGAGCAGTACTTC
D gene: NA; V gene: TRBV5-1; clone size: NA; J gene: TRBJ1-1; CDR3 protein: CASSLAQTNTEAFF; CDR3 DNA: TGCGCCAGCAGCTTGGCCCAGACTAACACTGAAGCTTTCTTT
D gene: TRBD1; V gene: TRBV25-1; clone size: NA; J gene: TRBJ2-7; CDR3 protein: CASRQGVDEQYF; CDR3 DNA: TGTGCCAGTAGACAGGGGGTTGACGAGCAGTACTTC
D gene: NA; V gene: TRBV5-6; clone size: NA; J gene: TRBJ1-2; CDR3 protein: CASSSTGTTFYGYTF; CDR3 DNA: TGTGCCAGCAGCTCTACGGGGACAACCTTTTATGGCTACACCTTC
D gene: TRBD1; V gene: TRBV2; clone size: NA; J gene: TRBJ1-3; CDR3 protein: CASSGQGGRGNTIYF; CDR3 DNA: TGTGCCAGCAGTGGACAGGGGGGGAGAGGAAACACCATATATTTT
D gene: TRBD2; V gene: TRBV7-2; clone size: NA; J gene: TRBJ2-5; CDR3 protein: CASSLGGGASETQYF; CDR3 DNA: TGTGCCAGCAGCTTAGGGGGAGGGGCGTCGGAGACCCAGTACTTC
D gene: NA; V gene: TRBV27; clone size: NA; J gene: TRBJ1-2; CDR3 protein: CASSSAGPKGNYGYTF; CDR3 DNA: TGTGCCAGCAGCTCTGCCGGGCCGAAGGGGAACTATGGCTACACCTTC
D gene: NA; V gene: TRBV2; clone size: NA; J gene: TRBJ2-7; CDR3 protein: CASSEWQGLREQYF; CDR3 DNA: TGTGCCAGCAGTGAATGGCAGGGCCTGAGAGAGCAGTACTTC
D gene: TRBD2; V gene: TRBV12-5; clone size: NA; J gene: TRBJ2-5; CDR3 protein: CASGPGLAGVVETQYF; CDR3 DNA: TGTGCTAGTGGACCTGGACTAGCGGGAGTAGTGGAGACCCAGTACTTC
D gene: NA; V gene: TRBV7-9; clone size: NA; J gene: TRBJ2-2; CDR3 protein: CASSLVALAGELFF; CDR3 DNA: TGTGCCAGCAGCTTAGTCGCCTTAGCCGGGGAGCTGTTTTTT
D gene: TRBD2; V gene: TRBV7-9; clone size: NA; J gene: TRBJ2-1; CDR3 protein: CASSLPSGLAEQFF; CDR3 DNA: TGTGCCAGCAGCTTACCCTCTGGACTAGCGGAACAGTTCTTC
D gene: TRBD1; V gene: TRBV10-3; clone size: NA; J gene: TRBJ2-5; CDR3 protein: CAISESAGGAETQYF; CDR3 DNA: TGTGCCATCAGTGAGTCGGCAGGGGGCGCGGAGACCCAGTACTTC
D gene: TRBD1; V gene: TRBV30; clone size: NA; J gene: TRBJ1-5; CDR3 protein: CAWSIRGTVLYSNQPQHF; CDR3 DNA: TGTGCCTGGAGTATTCGGGGGACAGTACTCTATAGCAATCAGCCCCAGCATTTT
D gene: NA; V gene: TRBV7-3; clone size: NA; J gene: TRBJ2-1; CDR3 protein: CASSRLARIDEQFF; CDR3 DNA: TGTGCCAGCAGCCGCCTGGCTCGAATCGATGAGCAGTTCTTC
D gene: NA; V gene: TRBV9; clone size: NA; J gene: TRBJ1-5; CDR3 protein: CASSVGGGSQPQHF; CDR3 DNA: TGTGCCAGCAGCGTAGGTGGGGGCTCCCAGCCCCAGCATTTT
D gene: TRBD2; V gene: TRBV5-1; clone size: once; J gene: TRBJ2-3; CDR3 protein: CASSIRTSGSADTQYF; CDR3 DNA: TGCGCCAGCAGCATCAGGACTAGCGGGAGTGCAGATACGCAGTATTTT
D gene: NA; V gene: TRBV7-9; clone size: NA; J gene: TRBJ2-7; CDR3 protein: CASSSSRGTGGYEQYF; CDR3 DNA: TGTGCCAGCAGCTCGTCACGGGGGACGGGTGGCTACGAGCAGTACTTC
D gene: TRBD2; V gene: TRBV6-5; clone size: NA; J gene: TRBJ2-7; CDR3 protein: CASRLLAGSYEQYF; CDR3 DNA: TGTGCCAGCAGGTTACTAGCGGGAAGCTACGAGCAGTACTTC
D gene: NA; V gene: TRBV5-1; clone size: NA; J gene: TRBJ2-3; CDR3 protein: CASSPGGAGGDTQYF; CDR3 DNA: TGCGCCAGCAGCCCGGGTGGGGCCGGTGGAGATACGCAGTATTTT
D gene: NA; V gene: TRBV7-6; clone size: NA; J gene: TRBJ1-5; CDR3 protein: CASSEGQGRYQPQHF; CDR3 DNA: TGTGCCAGCAGCGAAGGTCAGGGGCGTTATCAGCCCCAGCATTTT
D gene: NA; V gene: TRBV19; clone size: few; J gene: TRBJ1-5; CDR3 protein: CASSMGQDQPQHF; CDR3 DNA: TGTGCCAGTAGTATGGGTCAGGATCAGCCCCAGCATTTT
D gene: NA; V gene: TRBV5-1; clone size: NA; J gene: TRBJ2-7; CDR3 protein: CASSLGRTYEQYF; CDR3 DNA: TGCGCCAGCAGCTTGGGCAGGACCTACGAGCAGTACTTC
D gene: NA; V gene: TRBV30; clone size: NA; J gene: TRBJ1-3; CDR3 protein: CAWSAPPQSAGNTIYF; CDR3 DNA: TGTGCCTGGAGTGCCCCCCCCCAGTCTGCAGGAAACACCATATATTTT
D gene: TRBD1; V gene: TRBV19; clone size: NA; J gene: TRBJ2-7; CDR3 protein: CASSIAWTGGYEQYF; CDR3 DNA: TGTGCCAGTAGTATCGCCTGGACAGGGGGCTACGAGCAGTACTTC
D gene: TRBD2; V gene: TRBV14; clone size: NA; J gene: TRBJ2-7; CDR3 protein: CASSRSGTRGEQYF; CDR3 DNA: TGTGCCAGCAGCCGCTCCGGGACTAGAGGCGAGCAGTACTTC
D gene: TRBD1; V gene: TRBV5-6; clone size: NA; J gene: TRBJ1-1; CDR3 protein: CASRRDWTGLANTEAFF; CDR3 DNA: TGTGCCAGCAGGCGGGACTGGACAGGGCTAGCGAACACTGAAGCTTTCTTT
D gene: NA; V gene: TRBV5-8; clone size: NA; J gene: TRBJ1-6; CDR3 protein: CASRPSNPHNSPLHF; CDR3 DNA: TGTGCCAGCAGGCCGAGCAATCCCCATAATTCACCCCTCCACTTT
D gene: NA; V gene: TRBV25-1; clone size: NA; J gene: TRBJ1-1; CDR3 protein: CASSDTGRATEAFF; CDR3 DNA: TGTGCCAGCAGTGATACAGGGCGGGCCACTGAAGCTTTCTTT